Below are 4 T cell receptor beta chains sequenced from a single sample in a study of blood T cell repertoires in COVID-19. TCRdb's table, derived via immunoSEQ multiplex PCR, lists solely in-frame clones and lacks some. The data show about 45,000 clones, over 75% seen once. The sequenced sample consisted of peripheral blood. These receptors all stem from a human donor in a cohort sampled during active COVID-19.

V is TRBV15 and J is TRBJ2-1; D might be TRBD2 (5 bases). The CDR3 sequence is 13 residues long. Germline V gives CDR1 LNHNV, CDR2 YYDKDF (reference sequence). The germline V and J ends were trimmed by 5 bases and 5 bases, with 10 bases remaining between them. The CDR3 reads CATSLGLNNEQFF. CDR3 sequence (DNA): TGTGCCACCAGCCTAGGACTGAACAATGAGCAGTTCTTC.

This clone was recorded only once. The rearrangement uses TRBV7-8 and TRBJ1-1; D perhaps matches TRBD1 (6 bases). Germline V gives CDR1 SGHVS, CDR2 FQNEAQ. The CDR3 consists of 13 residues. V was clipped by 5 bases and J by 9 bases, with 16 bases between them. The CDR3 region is CASSDDEQGKAFF. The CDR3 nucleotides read TGTGCCAGCAGCGATGACGAACAGGGTAAAGCTTTCTTT.

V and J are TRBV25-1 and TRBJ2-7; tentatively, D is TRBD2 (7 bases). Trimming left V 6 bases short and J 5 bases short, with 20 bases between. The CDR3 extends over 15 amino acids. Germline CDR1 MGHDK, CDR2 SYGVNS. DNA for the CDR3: TGTGCCAGCAGCCGAGGGGGAGCGGGACAAGACGAGCAGTACTTC. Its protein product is CASSRGGAGQDEQYF.

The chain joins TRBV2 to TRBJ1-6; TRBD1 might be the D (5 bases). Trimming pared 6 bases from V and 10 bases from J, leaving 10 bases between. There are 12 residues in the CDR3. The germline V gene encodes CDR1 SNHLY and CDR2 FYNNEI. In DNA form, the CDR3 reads TGTGCCAGCAGGGGGGAGGGGTCACCCCTCCACTTT. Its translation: CASRGEGSPLHF.